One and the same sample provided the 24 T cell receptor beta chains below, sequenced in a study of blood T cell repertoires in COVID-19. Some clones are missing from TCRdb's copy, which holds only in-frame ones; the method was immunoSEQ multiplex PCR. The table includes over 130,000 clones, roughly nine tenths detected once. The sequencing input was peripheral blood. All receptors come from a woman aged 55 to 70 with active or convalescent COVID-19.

DNA of the CDR3: TGTGCCAGCAGCCCACAGGGTTACAATCAGCCCCAGCATTTT. It codes for CASSPQGYNQPQHF. The chain has TRBV7-9 and TRBJ1-5; the D gene is possibly TRBD1 (6 bases). The CDR3 sequence is 14 residues long. Germline V gives CDR1 SEHNR, CDR2 FQNEAQ (reference sequence). The ends were cut back, 5 bases at V and 3 bases at J, with 11 bases in the middle. The full variable domain, its missing parts supplied by reference TRBV7-9 and TRBJ1-5, is DTGVSQNPRHKITKRGQNVTFRCDPISEHNRLYWYRQTLGQGPEFLTYFQNEAQLEKSRLLSDRFSAERPKGSFSTLEIQRTEQGDSAMYLCASSPQGYNQPQHFGDGTRLSIL.

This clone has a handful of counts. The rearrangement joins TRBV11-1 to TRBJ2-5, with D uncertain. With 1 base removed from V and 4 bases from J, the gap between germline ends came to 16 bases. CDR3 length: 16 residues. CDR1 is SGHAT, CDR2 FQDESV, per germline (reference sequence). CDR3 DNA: TGTGCCAGCAGCTTAGAGACTCCACCCATGGGAGAGACCCAGTACTTC. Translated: CASSLETPPMGETQYF.

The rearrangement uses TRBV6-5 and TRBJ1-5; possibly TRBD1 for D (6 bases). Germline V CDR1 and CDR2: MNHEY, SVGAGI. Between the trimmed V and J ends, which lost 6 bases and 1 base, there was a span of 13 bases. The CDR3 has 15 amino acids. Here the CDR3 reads CASRQYRESNQPQHF. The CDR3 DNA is TGTGCCAGCAGGCAATACAGGGAGAGCAATCAGCCCCAGCATTTT.

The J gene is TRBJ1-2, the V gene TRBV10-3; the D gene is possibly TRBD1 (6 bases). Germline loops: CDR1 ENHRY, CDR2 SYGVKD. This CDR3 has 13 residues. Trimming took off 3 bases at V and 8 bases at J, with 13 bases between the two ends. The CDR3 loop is CAISDKAGVGYTF. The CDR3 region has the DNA TGTGCCATCAGTGACAAGGCAGGGGTAGGCTACACCTTC.

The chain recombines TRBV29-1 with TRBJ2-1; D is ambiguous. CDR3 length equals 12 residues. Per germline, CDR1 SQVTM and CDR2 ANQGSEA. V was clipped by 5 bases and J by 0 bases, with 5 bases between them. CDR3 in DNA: TGCAGCGTTCCGAGCTCCTACAATGAGCAGTTCTTC. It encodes CSVPSSYNEQFF.

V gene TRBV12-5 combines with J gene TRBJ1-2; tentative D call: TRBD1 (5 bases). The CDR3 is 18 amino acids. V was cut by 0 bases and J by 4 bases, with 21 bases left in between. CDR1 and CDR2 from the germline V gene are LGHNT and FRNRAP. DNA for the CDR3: TGTGCTAGTGGTTTGGTAACTGGGGGGTCCACTACTACCTATGGCTACACCTTC. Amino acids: CASGLVTGGSTTTYGYTF.

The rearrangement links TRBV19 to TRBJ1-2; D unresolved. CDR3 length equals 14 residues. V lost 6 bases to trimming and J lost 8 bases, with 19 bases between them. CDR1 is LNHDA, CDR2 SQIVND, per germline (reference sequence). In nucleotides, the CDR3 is TGTGCCAGTAGCCCTACTACACCAACTAGGGGCTACACCTTC. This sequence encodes CASSPTTPTRGYTF.

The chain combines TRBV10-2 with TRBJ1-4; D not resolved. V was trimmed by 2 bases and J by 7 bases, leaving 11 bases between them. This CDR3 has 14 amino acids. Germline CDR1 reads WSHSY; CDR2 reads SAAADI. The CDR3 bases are TGCGCCAGCAGTGAGAACACTGAGGGTGAAAAACTGTTTTTT. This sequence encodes CASSENTEGEKLFF.

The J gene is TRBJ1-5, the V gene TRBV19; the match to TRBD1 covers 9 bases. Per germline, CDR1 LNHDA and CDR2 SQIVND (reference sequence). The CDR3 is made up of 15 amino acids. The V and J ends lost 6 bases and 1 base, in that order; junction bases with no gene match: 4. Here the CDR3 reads CASRRDRGSNQPQHF. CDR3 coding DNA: TGTGCCAGTAGGCGCGACAGGGGGAGCAATCAGCCCCAGCATTTT.

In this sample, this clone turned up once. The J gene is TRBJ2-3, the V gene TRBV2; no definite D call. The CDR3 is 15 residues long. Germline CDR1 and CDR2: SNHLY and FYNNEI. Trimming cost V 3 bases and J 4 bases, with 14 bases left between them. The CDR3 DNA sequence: TGTGCCAGCAGTGAGAACTACGTCGTCGCAGATACGCAGTATTTT. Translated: CASSENYVVADTQYF.

CDR3 region: CSAFRPDTQYF. The DNA for the CDR3 is TGCAGTGCTTTCCGTCCAGATACGCAGTATTTT. The chain links TRBV20-1 to TRBJ2-3; D unclear. The germline V and J ends were trimmed by 5 bases and 4 bases, with 7 bases remaining between them. Germline lookup yields CDR1 DFQATT and CDR2 SNEGSKA (reference sequence). The CDR3 extends over 11 amino acids.

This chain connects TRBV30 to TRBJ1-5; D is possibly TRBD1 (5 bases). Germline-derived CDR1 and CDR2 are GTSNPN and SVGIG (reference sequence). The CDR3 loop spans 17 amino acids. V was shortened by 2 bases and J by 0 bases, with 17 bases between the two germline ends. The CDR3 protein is CAWSRSKGSSSNQPQHF. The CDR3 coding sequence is TGTGCCTGGAGTCGAAGTAAGGGGTCGTCTAGCAATCAGCCCCAGCATTTT.

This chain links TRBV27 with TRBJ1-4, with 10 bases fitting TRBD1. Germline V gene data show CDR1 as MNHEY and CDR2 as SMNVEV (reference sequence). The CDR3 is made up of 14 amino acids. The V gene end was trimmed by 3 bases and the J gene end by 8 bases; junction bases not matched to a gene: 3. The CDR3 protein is CASSFMGQGEKLFF. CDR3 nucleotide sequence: TGTGCCAGCAGTTTCATGGGACAGGGGGAAAAACTGTTTTTT. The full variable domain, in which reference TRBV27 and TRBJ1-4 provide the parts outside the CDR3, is EAQVTQNPRYLITVTGKKLTVTCSQNMNHEYMSWYRQDPGLGLRQIYYSMNVEVTDKGDVPEGYKVSRKEKRNFPLILESPSPNQTSLYFCASSFMGQGEKLFFGSGTQLSVL.

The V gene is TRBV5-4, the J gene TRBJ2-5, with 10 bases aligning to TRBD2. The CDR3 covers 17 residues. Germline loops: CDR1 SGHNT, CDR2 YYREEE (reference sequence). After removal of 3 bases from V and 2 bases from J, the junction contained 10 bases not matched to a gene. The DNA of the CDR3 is TGTGCCAGCAGCTCTAAATCTAGCGGGGGCCTTCAAGAGACCCAGTACTTC. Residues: CASSSKSSGGLQETQYF.

This CDR3 reads CASSQAIGNTIYF. The CDR3 region has the DNA TGTGCCAGCAGCCAAGCCATCGGAAACACCATATATTTT. The gene calls are TRBV3-1 (or the pseudogene TRBV3-2) and TRBJ1-3; D uncertain. V was trimmed by 1 base and J by 4 bases, leaving 5 bases between them. The CDR3 is made up of 13 amino acids. Germline lookup yields CDR1 LGHDT and CDR2 YNNKEL (reference sequence).

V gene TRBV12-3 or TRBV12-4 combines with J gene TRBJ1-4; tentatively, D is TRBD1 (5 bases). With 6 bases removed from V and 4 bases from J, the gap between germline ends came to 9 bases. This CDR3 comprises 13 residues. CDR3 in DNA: TGTGCCAGCAGGTATCAGGGTAATGAAAAACTGTTTTTT. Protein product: CASRYQGNEKLFF.

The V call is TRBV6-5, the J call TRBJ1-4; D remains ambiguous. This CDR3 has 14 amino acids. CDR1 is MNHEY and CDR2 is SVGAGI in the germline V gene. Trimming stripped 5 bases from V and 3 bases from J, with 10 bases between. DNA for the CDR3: TGTGCCAGCAGTCCGGGGAACCCTAATGAAAAACTGTTTTTT. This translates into CASSPGNPNEKLFF.

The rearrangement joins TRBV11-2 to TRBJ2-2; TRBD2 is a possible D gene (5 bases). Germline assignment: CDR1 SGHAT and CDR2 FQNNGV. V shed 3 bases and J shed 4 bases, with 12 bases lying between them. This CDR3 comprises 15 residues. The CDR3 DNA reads TGTGCCAGCAGCTTTTGGGGTCGGGGCACCGGGGAGCTGTTTTTT. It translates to CASSFWGRGTGELFF.

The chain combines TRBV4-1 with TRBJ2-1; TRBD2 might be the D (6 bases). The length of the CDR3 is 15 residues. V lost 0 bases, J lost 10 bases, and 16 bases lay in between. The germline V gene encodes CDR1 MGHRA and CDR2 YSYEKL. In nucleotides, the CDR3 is TGCGCCAGCAGCCAAGAAGTTTCGGGGGTCCAGGAGCAGTTCTTC. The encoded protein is CASSQEVSGVQEQFF.

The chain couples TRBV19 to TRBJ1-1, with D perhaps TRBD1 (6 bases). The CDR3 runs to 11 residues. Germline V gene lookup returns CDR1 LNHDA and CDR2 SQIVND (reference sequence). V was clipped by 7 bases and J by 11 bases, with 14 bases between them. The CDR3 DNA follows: TGTGCCAGTACCGAACAGGGTTTGGCTTTCTTT. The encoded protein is CASTEQGLAFF.

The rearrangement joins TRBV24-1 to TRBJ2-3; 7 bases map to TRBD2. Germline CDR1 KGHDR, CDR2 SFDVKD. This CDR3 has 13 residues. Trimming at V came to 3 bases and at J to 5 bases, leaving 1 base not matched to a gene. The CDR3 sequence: CATSDGGGDTQYF. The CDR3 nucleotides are TGTGCCACCAGTGATGGGGGGGGAGATACGCAGTATTTT.

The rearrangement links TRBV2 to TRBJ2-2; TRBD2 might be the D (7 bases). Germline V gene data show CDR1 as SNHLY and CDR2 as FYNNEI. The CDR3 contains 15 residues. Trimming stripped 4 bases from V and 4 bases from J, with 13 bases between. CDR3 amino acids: CASSVEGGSTGELFF. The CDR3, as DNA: TGTGCCAGCAGTGTGGAGGGGGGGAGCACCGGGGAGCTGTTTTTT.

For the CDR3, the DNA is TGTGCCAGCAGCCAATGGCGGGGGCCCTTGACGTACCAAGAGACCCAGTACTTC. Translating it yields CASSQWRGPLTYQETQYF. J is TRBJ2-5 and V is TRBV3-1 (or the pseudogene TRBV3-2), with D perhaps matching TRBD2 (7 bases). This CDR3 contains 18 residues. CDR1 and CDR2 from the germline V gene are LGHDT and YNNKEL (reference sequence). The ends were cut back, 2 bases at V and 0 bases at J, with 19 bases in the middle.

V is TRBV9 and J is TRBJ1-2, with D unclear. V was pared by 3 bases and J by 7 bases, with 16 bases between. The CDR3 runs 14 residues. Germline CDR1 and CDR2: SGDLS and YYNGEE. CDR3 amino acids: CASSEGSGELGYTF. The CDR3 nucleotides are TGTGCCAGCAGCGAAGGGTCGGGAGAACTTGGCTACACCTTC.